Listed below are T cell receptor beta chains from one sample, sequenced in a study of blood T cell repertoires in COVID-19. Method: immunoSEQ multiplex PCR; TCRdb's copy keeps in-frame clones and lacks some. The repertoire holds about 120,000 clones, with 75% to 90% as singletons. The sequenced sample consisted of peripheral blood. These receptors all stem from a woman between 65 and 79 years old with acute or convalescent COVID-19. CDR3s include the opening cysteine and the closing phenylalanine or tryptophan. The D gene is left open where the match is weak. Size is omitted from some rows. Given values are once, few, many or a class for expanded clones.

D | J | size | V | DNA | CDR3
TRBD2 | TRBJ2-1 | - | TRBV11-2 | TGTGCCAGCAGCTTTAGCGGGGGGACATTCAATGAGCAGTTCTTC | CASSFSGGTFNEQFF
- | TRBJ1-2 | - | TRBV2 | TGTGCCAGCAGTGAAGCGCTTCATGAAGCTTTC | CASSEALHEAF
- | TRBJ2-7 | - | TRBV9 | TGTGCCAGCAGCGTAGGGACTATGGGGAGCGAGCAGTACTTC | CASSVGTMGSEQYF
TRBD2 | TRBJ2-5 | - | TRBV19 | TGTGCCAGTAGTATGCGACTAGCGGTTCAAGAGACCCAGTACTTC | CASSMRLAVQETQYF
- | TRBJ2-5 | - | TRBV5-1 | TGCGCCAGCAGTCAAAGTACGGGACAACTCCAAGAGACCCAGTACTTC | CASSQSTGQLQETQYF
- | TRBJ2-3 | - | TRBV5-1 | TGCGCCAGCAGCCCGGGAGTCTTTACAGATACGCAGTATTTT | CASSPGVFTDTQYF
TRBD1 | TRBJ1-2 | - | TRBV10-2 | TGCGCCAGCAATCCGGTCGGGACAGGGGGCGCATTACATGGCTACACCTTC | CASNPVGTGGALHGYTF
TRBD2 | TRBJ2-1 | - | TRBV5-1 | TGCGCCAGCAGCCTGGCGGGGGGCGGCTACAATGAGCAGTTCTTC | CASSLAGGGYNEQFF
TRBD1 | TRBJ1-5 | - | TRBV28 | TGTGCCACCGGACAGGGCGTTCAGCCCCAGCATTTT | CATGQGVQPQHF
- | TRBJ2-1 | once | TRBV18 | TGTGCCAGCTCACCCCAGGATGAGCAGTTCTTC | CASSPQDEQFF
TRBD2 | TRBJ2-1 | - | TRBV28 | TGTGCCATCACTCCAGCCGGCTGGCGGGGGGCCTTGGAGCAGTTCTTC | CAITPAGWRGALEQFF
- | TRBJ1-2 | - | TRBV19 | TGTGCCAGTAGTCCAGCCGGGGGGAAGGTTGGCTACACCTTC | CASSPAGGKVGYTF
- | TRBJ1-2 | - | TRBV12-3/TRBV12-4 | TGTGCCAGCAGTCCAGGGCCCGGCTATGGCTACACCTTC | CASSPGPGYGYTF
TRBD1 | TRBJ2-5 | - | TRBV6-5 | TGTGCCAGCAGACAGACAGGGGTCGGCGAGACCCAGTACTTC | CASRQTGVGETQYF
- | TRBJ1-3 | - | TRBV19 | TGTGCCAGTAGTACCAGAACAGGGATCGGAAACACCATATATTTT | CASSTRTGIGNTIYF
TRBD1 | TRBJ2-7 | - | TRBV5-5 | TGTGCCAGCAGCTTGCGGGACAGGGAACTTCTCACCTACGAGCAGTACTTC | CASSLRDRELLTYEQYF
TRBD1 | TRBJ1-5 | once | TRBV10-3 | TGTGCCACTTCGACAGGGGAGGGCAATCAGCCCCAGCATTTT | CATSTGEGNQPQHF
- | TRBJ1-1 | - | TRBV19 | TGTGCCAGTAGTATAGATGGAGGGGAGACTGAAGCTTTCTTT | CASSIDGGETEAFF
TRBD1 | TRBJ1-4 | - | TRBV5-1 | TGCGCCAGCAGCTTCGGACAGGGTCGTGAAAAACTGTTTTTT | CASSFGQGREKLFF
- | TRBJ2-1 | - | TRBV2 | TGTGCCAGCAGTTATTGGCGGAATGAGCAGTTCTTC | CASSYWRNEQFF
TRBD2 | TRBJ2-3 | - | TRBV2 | TGTGCCAGCAGTCCTTTGAGCGGGGGGGGCCAGACAGATACGCAGTATTTT | CASSPLSGGGQTDTQYF
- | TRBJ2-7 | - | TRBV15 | TGTGCCACCAGCAGGGGACCGAGCGGGGAGCAGTACTTC | CATSRGPSGEQYF
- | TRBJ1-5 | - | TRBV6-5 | TGTGCCAGCAGTTCCGAGGGCAATCAGCCCCAGCATTTT | CASSSEGNQPQHF
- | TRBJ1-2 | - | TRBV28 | TGTGCCAGCAGTTTAGGGCAGGGCTATGGCTACACCTTC | CASSLGQGYGYTF
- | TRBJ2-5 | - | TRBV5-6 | TGTGCCAGCAGCCCCGACTACGCGGAAGAGACCCAGTACTTC | CASSPDYAEETQYF
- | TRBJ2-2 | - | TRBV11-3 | TGTGCCAGCAGCTTGGACTCATCCGGTGAGCTGTTTTTT | CASSLDSSGELFF
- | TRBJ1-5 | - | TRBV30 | TGTGCCTGGAACAGAGAGGGAGGCAATCAGCCCCAGCATTTT | CAWNREGGNQPQHF
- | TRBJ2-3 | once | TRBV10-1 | TGCGCCAGCGGTGAACAGGGAGGGACAGATACGCAGTATTTT | CASGEQGGTDTQYF
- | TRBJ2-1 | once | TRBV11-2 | TGTGCCAGCAGTGAACAGGGAAATGAGCAGTTCTTC | CASSEQGNEQFF
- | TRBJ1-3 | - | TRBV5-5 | TGTGCCAGCAGCTTTGACAGGCTCCTCTCTGGAAACACCATATATTTT | CASSFDRLLSGNTIYF
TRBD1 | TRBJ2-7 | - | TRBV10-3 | TGTGCCATCAAATACCGGGACAGCTCCTACGAGCAGTACTTC | CAIKYRDSSYEQYF
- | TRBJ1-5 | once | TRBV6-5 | TGTGCCAGCAGTTCTCAGGGGAGTCAGCCCCAGCATTTT | CASSSQGSQPQHF
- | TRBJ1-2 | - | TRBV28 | TGTGCCAGCAGCTCCCCGGCTGACAGCTATGGCTACACCTTC | CASSSPADSYGYTF
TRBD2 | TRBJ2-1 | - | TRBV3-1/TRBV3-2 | TGTGCCAGCAGTCCCCCGGGAGGCAATGAGCAGTTCTTC | CASSPPGGNEQFF
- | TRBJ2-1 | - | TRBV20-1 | TGCAGTGCTAGTGGTATGATACAATCTGGGCAGTTCTTC | CSASGMIQSGQFF
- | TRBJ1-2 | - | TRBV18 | TGTGCCAGCTCTGAAGGGGGTGACTATGGCTACACCTTC | CASSEGGDYGYTF
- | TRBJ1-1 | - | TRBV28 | TGTGCCAGCAGGGTGTGGGGGCGAGGTTGGACTGAAGCTTTCTTT | CASRVWGRGWTEAFF
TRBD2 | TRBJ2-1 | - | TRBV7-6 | TGTGCCAGCAGCTCCGCCTTAGGCGGGGGGGCTGGTGAGCAGTTCTTC | CASSSALGGGAGEQFF
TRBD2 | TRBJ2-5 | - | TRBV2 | TGTGCCAGCAGGCCTAGCGGGGCCCGGGGGGAGACCCAGTACTTC | CASRPSGARGETQYF